This TCR beta chain was sequenced in a study of molecular identifiers for immune sequencing clone quantification. Germline V CDR1 and CDR2: LGHNA, YSLEER. Trimming cost V 0 bases and J 3 bases, with 9 bases left between them. CDR3 length equals 14 residues. MiXCR, applied by TCRdb to the PCR reads, yields one record per CDR3 protein. The data contain around 480,000 distinct CDR3 sequences, about a fifth of them singletons. The rearrangement joins TRBV4-3 to TRBJ2-7, with D perhaps TRBD1 (5 bases). The TCR originated in a human donor in good health. Some libraries in this study had Jurkat cell RNA spiked in. The source material was naive CD8+ T cells from blood, with Jurkat cell RNA spiked in. Regarding subset: FACS-sorted CD8+CD4-CCR7+CD45RA+ naive T cells. For the CDR3, the DNA is TGCGCCAGCAGCCAAGATTTACAGGACTACGAGCAGTACTTC. It specifies CASSQDLQDYEQYF.